Below are 21 T cell receptor beta chains sequenced from a single sample in a study of Ad26.COV2.S vaccination and SARS-CoV-2 variants. Data came from immunoSEQ multiplex PCR; TCRdb stores just in-frame clones and leaves some out. The profile covers about 480,000 clones, with around 90% appearing a single time and 13% taken by the ten largest. Treatment: around 19 received Ad26.COV2.S at low or high dose, single or two shots; roughly 5 received placebo; per-sample allocation not given. The investigators took samples on day 63 after the first vaccine or placebo injection. Specimen: peripheral blood, collected in a trial of Ad26.COV2.S vaccine versus placebo. The receptors stem from a person aged 18-60 years who received the Ad26.COV2.S COVID-19 vaccine or a placebo.

The chain is built from TRBV27 and TRBJ2-1, with TRBD2 matching 8 bases. This CDR3 has 13 amino acids. The trim removed 4 bases at V and 7 bases at J, leaving 3 bases unmatched. CDR1 and CDR2 from the germline V gene are MNHEY and SMNVEV (reference sequence). In nucleotides, the CDR3 is TGTGCCAGCAGTTCCCCGGGGGGGAATGAGCAGTTCTTC. It specifies CASSSPGGNEQFF.

The table lists this clone with a count of one. CDR3 nucleotides: TGTGCCAGCAGTTACTCAGACGGGTCCTTCTATGGCTACACCTTC. Its translation is CASSYSDGSFYGYTF. The chain couples TRBV6-5 to TRBJ1-2; D gene unclear. CDR3 length: 15 residues. V gave up 0 bases and J gave up 4 bases, with 12 bases separating them. Germline CDR1 reads MNHEY; CDR2 reads SVGAGI.

The chain joins TRBV27 to TRBJ2-1; perhaps TRBD2 as D (5 bases). V lost 6 bases and J lost 3, with 12 bases in between. The CDR3 spans 14 residues. Germline V gene data show CDR1 as MNHEY and CDR2 as SMNVEV (reference sequence). For the CDR3, the DNA is TGTGCCAGCAGCCCGGCTAGCCGCTACAATGAGCAGTTCTTC. Translating gives CASSPASRYNEQFF.

This clone occurred once. The chain joins TRBV5-6 to TRBJ1-1; the D gene is possibly TRBD1 (5 bases). V was trimmed by 4 bases and J by 11 bases, leaving 15 bases between them. Germline V lookup: CDR1 SGHDT, CDR2 YYEEEE. The CDR3 loop spans 12 amino acids. CDR3 bases: TGTGCCAGCAGCCTCGGACGGGGGGAGGCTTTCTTT. This gives the protein CASSLGRGEAFF.

The rearrangement uses TRBV10-3 and TRBJ1-6; D call uncertain. Germline assignment: CDR1 ENHRY and CDR2 SYGVKD. Trimming cost V 5 bases and J 6 bases, with 17 bases left between them. The CDR3 runs to 16 residues. CDR3 protein: CAISKADRQANSPLHF. CDR3 in DNA: TGTGCCATCAGTAAGGCGGATCGGCAGGCTAATTCACCCCTCCACTTT.

The V gene is TRBV5-1, the J gene TRBJ2-1, with D possibly TRBD2 on 5 matching bases. Trimming removed 4 bases at V and 8 bases at J, with 16 bases between. Germline V lookup: CDR1 SGHRS, CDR2 YFSETQ. The CDR3 is 14 amino acids. The CDR3 nucleotides read TGCGCCAGCAGCCCAGGCCCAGGAGCGGATGAGCAGTTCTTC. Its protein is CASSPGPGADEQFF.

The chain combines TRBV5-5 with TRBJ1-4; 7 bases are shared with TRBD1. The germline V gene encodes CDR1 SGHKS and CDR2 YYEKEE (reference sequence). V trimming: 4 bases; J trimming: 8 bases; junction bases outside the gene matches: 11. This CDR3 comprises 15 residues. The CDR3 here is CASSLLPGQIEKLFF. The CDR3 DNA follows: TGTGCCAGCAGCCTTCTACCGGGACAGATCGAAAAACTGTTTTTT. Full variable domain (outside the CDR3, taken from reference TRBV5-5 and TRBJ1-4): DAGVTQSPTHLIKTRGQQVTLRCSPISGHKSVSWYQQVLGQGPQFIFQYYEKEERGRGNFPDRFSARQFPNYSSELNVNALLLGDSALYLCASSLLPGQIEKLFFGSGTQLSVL.

This chain links TRBV9 with TRBJ1-1; D not certain. The V end lost 3 bases, the J end lost 2 bases, and 8 bases lay between the germline ends. Germline CDR1 and CDR2: SGDLS and YYNGEE. This CDR3 is 13 amino acids long. CDR3 bases: TGTGCCAGCAGCGCGGATCCTAACACTGAAGCTTTCTTT. Translating it yields CASSADPNTEAFF.

V is TRBV9 and J is TRBJ1-1, with 7 bases fitting TRBD1. CDR1 is SGDLS, CDR2 YYNGEE, per germline. The junction had 4 bases not matched to a gene; V was cut back by 2 bases and J by 3 bases. This CDR3 spans 14 amino acids. In DNA, the CDR3 is TGTGCCAGCAGCGTTACAGGGGAGGACACTGAAGCTTTCTTT. This translates into CASSVTGEDTEAFF.

The chain has TRBV28 and TRBJ1-6; D may be TRBD1 (5 bases). The germline CDR1 and CDR2 sequences are MDHEN and SYDVKM. V was pared by 3 bases and J by 18 bases, with 15 bases between. CDR3 size: 12 residues. The CDR3 sequence is CASSLSREATHF. The CDR3 DNA reads TGTGCCAGCAGTTTGTCCAGGGAGGCCACCCACTTT.

The chain carries TRBV9 and TRBJ2-3, with TRBD2 identical over 11 bases. Germline loops: CDR1 SGDLS, CDR2 YYNGEE. The CDR3 is made up of 20 amino acids. Germline trimming cut 0 bases from V and 0 bases from J; bases unmatched to any gene: 12. The CDR3 bases are TGTGCCAGCAGCGTAGATTATGGGGCTAGCGGGAGGCCCAGCACAGATACGCAGTATTTT. It is translated as CASSVDYGASGRPSTDTQYF.

The V gene is TRBV4-3, the J gene TRBJ2-1; D is tentatively TRBD1 or TRBD2 (5 bases each). V was clipped by 0 bases and J by 4 bases, with 13 bases between them. This CDR3 region has 16 residues. The germline CDR1 and CDR2 sequences are LGHNA and YSLEER. The chain's CDR3 is CASSQDRGVSYNEQFF. CDR3 DNA: TGCGCCAGCAGCCAAGATCGAGGGGTTTCTTACAATGAGCAGTTCTTC.

This rearrangement joins TRBV5-1 to TRBJ2-5; the D call may be TRBD1 or TRBD2 (5 bases each). Trimming removed 4 bases from V and 5 bases from J, with 15 bases in between. The CDR3 covers 14 residues. Per the germline V gene, CDR1 is SGHRS and CDR2 is YFSETQ. In DNA form, the CDR3 reads TGCGCCAGCAGCCACGGGACCGTGAGGGAGACCCAGTACTTC. This sequence encodes CASSHGTVRETQYF. The variable domain in full, completed from reference TRBV5-1 and TRBJ2-5, reads KAGVTQTPRYLIKTRGQQVTLSCSPISGHRSVSWYQQTPGQGLQFLFEYFSETQRNKGNFPGRFSGRQFSNSRSEMNVSTLELGDSALYLCASSHGTVRETQYFGPGTRLLVL.

This chain uses TRBV19 with TRBJ1-5, with a tentative D call TRBD1 (5 bases). The V end lost 7 bases, the J end lost 9 bases, and 25 bases lay between the germline ends. CDR1 LNHDA and CDR2 SQIVND come from the germline V gene (reference sequence). This CDR3 is 16 amino acids long. The DNA of the CDR3 is TGTGCCAGTATGGGGGTCCGGCAGACAACCTTGGGGCCCCAGCATTTT. It yields the protein CASMGVRQTTLGPQHF.

V usage is TRBV30 and J usage is TRBJ2-7, with D maybe TRBD2 (5 bases). Germline loops: CDR1 GTSNPN, CDR2 SVGIG (reference sequence). The CDR3 spans 14 residues. V lost 6 bases and J 5 bases, leaving 20 bases between the germline ends. The CDR3: CACCGPVRGHEQYF. For the CDR3, the DNA is TGTGCCTGTTGCGGACCTGTCAGAGGGCACGAGCAGTACTTC.

This clone showed up just a few times. The chain carries TRBV2 and TRBJ1-1; 7 bases line up with TRBD1. V gave up 2 bases and J gave up 4 bases; unmatched junction bases: 4. Germline CDR1 is SNHLY and CDR2 is FYNNEI. The CDR3 is 14 residues long. The CDR3 bases are TGTGCCAGCAGTGAACAGGGGGTAAGCACTGAAGCTTTCTTT. This sequence encodes CASSEQGVSTEAFF.

The V and J genes are TRBV5-1 and TRBJ1-3; 8 bases map to TRBD1. V was clipped by 4 bases and J by 3 bases; unmatched bases: 6. This CDR3 comprises 15 residues. From germline, CDR1 is SGHRS and CDR2 YFSETQ. The CDR3 nucleotides read TGCGCCAGCAGCATCGGACAGGGCAGTGGAAACACCATATATTTT. Translated, it gives CASSIGQGSGNTIYF. Looking up the rest from reference TRBV5-1 and TRBJ1-3 gives the full variable domain: KAGVTQTPRYLIKTRGQQVTLSCSPISGHRSVSWYQQTPGQGLQFLFEYFSETQRNKGNFPGRFSGRQFSNSRSEMNVSTLELGDSALYLCASSIGQGSGNTIYFGEGSWLTVV.

The genes are TRBV19 and TRBJ2-3; 10 bases line up with TRBD2. With V trimmed by 4 bases and J by 0 bases, 4 bases remained unmatched. The germline CDR1 and CDR2 sequences are LNHDA and SQIVND (reference sequence). The CDR3 is made up of 16 amino acids. CDR3 sequence reads: CASSRPLAGSTDTQYF. In DNA form, the CDR3 reads TGTGCCAGTAGTAGACCACTAGCGGGAAGCACAGATACGCAGTATTTT.

This clone appeared once. The chain combines TRBV5-6 with TRBJ2-5; 12 positions match TRBD2. V gave up 4 bases and J gave up 5 bases; unmatched junction bases: 6. The CDR3 is 15 amino acids. CDR1 is SGHDT, CDR2 YYEEEE, per germline. The CDR3 sequence is CASSGGLAGGETQYF. CDR3 DNA sequence: TGTGCCAGCAGCGGTGGCCTAGCGGGAGGGGAGACCCAGTACTTC.

This clone has a single count. The genes are TRBV28 and TRBJ1-2; D unresolved. Germline V lookup: CDR1 MDHEN, CDR2 SYDVKM. CDR3 size: 13 residues. The V end was cut by 6 bases, the J end by 4 bases, with 12 bases between. CDR3 amino acids: CASRDGLPYGYTF. In DNA, the CDR3 is TGTGCCAGCAGGGATGGACTTCCCTATGGCTACACCTTC.

This rearrangement joins TRBV2 to TRBJ1-2; a weak D match, TRBD1 (5 bases). Germline CDR1 SNHLY, CDR2 FYNNEI. There are 13 residues in the CDR3. V was clipped by 8 bases and J by 4 bases, with 14 bases between them. In DNA, the CDR3 is TGTGCCAGCTCCCGGGGACCCGGCTATGGCTACACCTTC. Its translation is CASSRGPGYGYTF.